Below, 16 T cell receptor beta chains from the same sample are listed, as sequenced in a study of T cell clonality in common variable immunodeficiency. The assay was immunoSEQ multiplex PCR, and TCRdb's table has in-frame clones only and misses some. The sample is made up of 40,000 to 65,000 clones, none counted only once. Specimen: peripheral blood mononuclear cells. The receptors originated from a person aged 18 to 75 in good health.

This clone was counted many times. Coverage ceases 3 residues before the CDR3 finishes, and the germline J gene fills in the end. This chain uses TRBV19 with TRBJ2-1; 9 bases are a match to TRBD1. V lost 3 bases, J lost 5 bases, and 11 bases stayed unmatched. This CDR3 comprises 17 residues. Per the germline V gene, CDR1 is LNHDA and CDR2 is SQIVND (reference sequence). CDR3 protein: CASSIWDRVQINNEQFF. The part of the CDR3 DNA that was read is TGTGCCAGTAGTATCTGGGACAGGGTTCAAATAAACAATGAG.

This clone was found many times. The CDR3 is cut off 3 residues early in the read; its end comes from the germline J gene. The rearrangement joins TRBV13 to TRBJ2-3, with 9 bases aligning to TRBD2. Germline values: CDR1 PRHDT, CDR2 FYEKMQ (reference sequence). CDR3 length equals 16 residues. Trimming removed 4 bases from V and 2 bases from J; junction bases left unmatched: 7. CDR3 DNA, as far as it was read: TGTGCCAGCAGCTCTACAGCGGGAGGAGTCACAGATACG. Protein: CASSSTAGGVTDT. From start to end, the CDR3 is CASSSTAGGVTDTQYF.

This clone was seen many times. The read terminates 3 residues ahead of where the CDR3 ends, so the germline J gene completes it. The chain recombines TRBV18 with TRBJ2-6, with a possible D match to TRBD1 (5 bases). Germline assignment: CDR1 KGHSH and CDR2 LQKENI. The V gene lost 2 bases and the J gene lost 4 bases, with 12 bases spanning the gap. The CDR3 contains 16 residues. The CDR3 bases that were read are TGTGCCAGCTCACCAGTAGGGGTTGTCGGGGCCAACGTC. Translating it yields CASSPVGVVGANV. The entire CDR3 sequence reads CASSPVGVVGANVLTF.

This clone was found many times. The CDR3 end is not reached by the read, which stops 3 residues before it; the germline J gene fills it in. The rearrangement links TRBV30 to TRBJ1-4; 8 nucleotides match TRBD1. Trimming at V came to 4 bases and at J to 8 bases, leaving 6 bases not matched to a gene. The germline V gene has CDR1 GTSNPN and CDR2 SVGIG (reference sequence). The CDR3 is made up of 13 amino acids. CDR3 sequence: CAWKRAGGEKLFF. The part of the CDR3 DNA that was read is TGTGCCTGGAAACGTGCAGGGGGCGAAAAA.

This clone has a count of ten or more. Read data end 3 residues before the CDR3 end; the end is taken from the germline J gene. V usage is TRBV20-1 and J usage is TRBJ2-7; 12 bases fit TRBD2. The CDR3 contains 16 residues. Germline V CDR1 and CDR2: DFQATT, SNEGSKA (reference sequence). V trimming: 4 bases; J trimming: 3 bases; junction bases outside the gene matches: 10. The CDR3 loop reads CSANGGRLAGVYEQYF. CDR3 DNA, as far as it was read: TGCAGTGCTAACGGAGGGCGACTAGCGGGAGTCTACGAG.

This clone was picked up many times. From the germline J gene comes the end of the CDR3, since the read stops 3 residues before it. The V call is TRBV6-1, the J call TRBJ2-7; D ambiguous. This CDR3 is 14 amino acids long. CDR1 MNHNS and CDR2 SASEGT come from the germline V gene. Between the trimmed V and J ends, which lost 2 bases and 6 bases, there was a span of 14 bases. CDR3: CASSEQAIPREQYF. Partial CDR3 DNA: TGTGCCAGCAGTGAACAGGCCATACCCCGCGAG.

This clone was recorded a few times. The CDR3 DNA, read in part, is TGTGCCAGTAGCAATAGACAGGGAGGCACTGAA. Its translation is CASSNRQGGTE. The full CDR3 protein reads CASSNRQGGTEAFF. This sequence joins TRBV19 and TRBJ1-1; 7 nucleotides align to TRBD1. The read finishes 3 residues shy of the CDR3 end, and the germline J gene is used to complete it. With V trimmed by 6 bases and J by 4 bases, 8 bases remained unmatched. CDR3 size: 14 residues. CDR1 LNHDA and CDR2 SQIVND come from the germline V gene (reference sequence).

There are many counts of this clone. The read halts 3 residues ahead of the CDR3 end, with the missing end drawn from the germline J gene. The V gene is TRBV18, the J gene TRBJ2-2; a weak D match, TRBD2 (5 bases). Germline CDR1 KGHSH, CDR2 LQKENI. The CDR3 extends over 16 amino acids. Trimming stripped 2 bases from V and 0 bases from J, with 10 bases between. The sequenced part of the CDR3 DNA is TGTGCCAGCTCACCAAGTGAGCGGTCGAACACCGGGGAG. Encoded protein: CASSPSERSNTGE. In full, the CDR3 reads CASSPSERSNTGELFF.

This clone turned up a few times. The CDR3 end falls 3 residues outside the read, so it is completed with the germline J gene. The chain couples TRBV11-2 to TRBJ1-1; TRBD1 matches at 9 bases. The CDR3 is 11 amino acids. Germline values: CDR1 SGHAT, CDR2 FQNNGV. CDR3 sequence reads: CASSEGTGAFF. The sequenced part of the CDR3 DNA is TGTGCCAGCAGCGAGGGGACAGGG.

This clone was seen many times. Sequencing ends 3 residues short of the CDR3 end; the germline J gene provides the rest. The rearrangement uses TRBV7-3 and TRBJ1-2; 9 bases match TRBD1. From germline, CDR1 is SGHTA and CDR2 FQGTGA. V shed 6 bases, J shed 7 bases, and the junction held 6 bases outside the gene matches. The length of the CDR3 is 13 residues. The CDR3 bases that were read are TGTGCCAGCAGGCGGGACAGGGCCCTTGGC. This translates into CASRRDRALG. The whole CDR3 region reads CASRRDRALGYTF.

This clone has a count of ten or more. The sequenced fragment ends 3 residues before the CDR3 boundary, so the rest is inferred from the germline J gene. This chain connects TRBV13 to TRBJ2-5; 7 nucleotides align to TRBD2. Looked up from germline, CDR1 is PRHDT and CDR2 is FYEKMQ (reference sequence). The V and J ends lost 0 bases and 1 base, in that order; junction bases with no gene match: 8. The length of the CDR3 is 17 residues. This chain's CDR3 is CASSLGVLAETQETQYF. The DNA read from the CDR3 is TGTGCCAGCAGCTTAGGAGTCCTAGCGGAGACCCAAGAGACC.

This clone has a handful of counts. The read ends 3 residues shy of where the CDR3 ends; the end is completed using the germline J gene. The chain is built from TRBV19 and TRBJ2-5, with TRBD1 matching 11 bases. CDR1 and CDR2 (germline): LNHDA, SQIVND (reference sequence). The ends lost 10 bases at V and 5 bases at J; junction bases unmatched: 6. CDR3 length: 13 residues. The CDR3: CATMDRGHETQYF. The sequenced part of the CDR3 DNA is TGTGCCACTATGGACAGGGGGCACGAGACC.

This clone was counted ten times or more. The missing CDR3 end, 3 residues past where the read stops, is filled in from the germline J gene. The chain recombines TRBV7-2 with TRBJ2-1; TRBD2 matches at 15 bases. Germline CDR1 is SGHTA and CDR2 is FQGNSA. This CDR3 contains 14 residues. Trimming cost V 8 bases and J 9 bases; bases outside gene matches: 5. CDR3 DNA (partial): TGTGCCAGCTTAAGGACTAGCGGGGGGGGTGAG. This translates into CASLRTSGGGE. The whole CDR3 sequence reads CASLRTSGGGEQFF.

There are many counts of this clone. From the germline J gene comes the end of the CDR3, since the read stops 3 residues before it. The genes are TRBV4-1 and TRBJ1-3, with D unresolved. Germline V gives CDR1 MGHRA, CDR2 YSYEKL. This CDR3 region has 16 residues. The CDR3: CASSQESRSKGRTIYF. Incomplete CDR3 DNA: TGCGCCAGCAGCCAAGAGAGTCGGTCAAAGGGCCGGACC.

This clone showed up many times. From the germline J gene comes the end of the CDR3, since the read stops 3 residues before it. V usage is TRBV7-3 and J usage is TRBJ2-2; perhaps TRBD1 as D (6 bases). The CDR3 is 16 amino acids. Between the trimmed V and J ends, which lost 0 bases and 5 bases, there was a span of 13 bases. The V gene's germline CDR1 is SGHTA and CDR2 FQGTGA. CDR3 region: CASSLTGDRRTGELFF. The part of the CDR3 DNA that was read is TGTGCCAGCAGCTTAACAGGAGACAGGAGAACCGGGGAG. The full variable domain, rest sourced from reference TRBV7-3 and TRBJ2-2, is GAGVSQTPSNKVTEKGKYVELRCDPISGHTALYWYRQSLGQGPEFLIYFQGTGAADDSGLPNDRFFAVRPEGSVSTLKIQRTERGDSAVYLCASSLTGDRRTGELFFGEGSRLTVL.

In the case of this clone: A much more abundant neighbour one base away suggests this may be a read error. From the germline J gene comes the end of the CDR3, since the read stops 3 residues before it. The same CDR3 is also encoded by other DNA sequences in this sample. This chain connects TRBV6-4 to TRBJ1-3; the D gene is possibly TRBD1 (6 bases). This CDR3 has 17 residues. Germline V gene sequence: CDR1 MRHNA, CDR2 SNTAGT. The DNA read from the CDR3 is TGTGCCAGCAGTGACGCGGCCAGGGGTCACTCTGGAAACACT. This encodes CASSDAARGHSGNT. The whole CDR3 reads CASSDAARGHSGNTIYF.